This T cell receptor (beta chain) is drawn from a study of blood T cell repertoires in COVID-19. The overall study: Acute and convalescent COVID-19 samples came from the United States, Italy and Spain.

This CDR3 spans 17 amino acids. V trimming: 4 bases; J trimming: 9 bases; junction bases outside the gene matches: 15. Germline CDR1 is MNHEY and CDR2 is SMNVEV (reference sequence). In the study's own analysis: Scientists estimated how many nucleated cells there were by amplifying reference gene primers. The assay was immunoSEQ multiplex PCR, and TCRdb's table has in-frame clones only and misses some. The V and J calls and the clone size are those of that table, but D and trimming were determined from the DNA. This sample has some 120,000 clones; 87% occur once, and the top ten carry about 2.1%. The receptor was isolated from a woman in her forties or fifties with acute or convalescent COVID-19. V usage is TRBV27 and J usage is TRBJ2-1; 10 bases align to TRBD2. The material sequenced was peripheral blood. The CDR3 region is CASSWPGVAGGIGEQFF. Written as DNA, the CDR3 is TGTGCCAGCAGTTGGCCGGGGGTAGCGGGAGGTATTGGTGAGCAGTTCTTC.